The clone carrying this T cell receptor beta chain has a count of ten or more. What it binds is unknown. The data belong to a study of T cell repertoires in cytomegalovirus infection. General study findings and limits: The study found HLA-C-restricted CMV-specific TCR beta clonotypes dominating the ex vivo response.

TCRdb recomputed calls from the reads with MiXCR, one row per CDR3 protein. The sample includes 450,000 to 550,000 distinct CDR3 sequences, more than 15% seen only once; the top ten take approximately 24%. V dropped 3 bases and J dropped 4 bases, with 9 bases sitting between them. Germline V gives CDR1 MGHRA, CDR2 YSYEKL. This CDR3 region has 14 residues. The sequencing sample was made of CD8+ T cells from PBMCs. The origin of this receptor is a human donor in good health (CMV status not recorded). Some clones in this sample may be carry-over from other donors' samples. This rearrangement joins TRBV4-1 to TRBJ2-2; either TRBD1 or TRBD2 may fit D (5 bases each). The CDR3 region has the DNA TGCGCCAGCAGCCAGGCGAGGGGCACCGGGGAGCTGTTTTTT. It translates to CASSQARGTGELFF.